Listed here are 30 T cell receptor beta chains from one sample, sequenced in a study of T cell responses to AZD1222 COVID-19 vaccine. Method: immunoSEQ multiplex PCR; TCRdb's copy keeps in-frame clones and lacks some. This sample carries about 54,000 clones, approximately 88% of them seen once, and the ten largest clones take 14%. The sample consisted of peripheral blood, taken 28 days after the second AZD1222 dose. All receptors derive from an adult who received the AZD1222 COVID-19 vaccine.

V usage is TRBV11-3 and J usage is TRBJ1-4, with TRBD1 matching 7 bases. After removal of 7 bases from V and 5 bases from J, the junction contained 4 bases not matched to a gene. The CDR3 extends over 13 amino acids. The germline V gene has CDR1 SGHNT and CDR2 YENEEA. This chain's CDR3 is CASTQTGNEKLFF. DNA of the CDR3: TGTGCCAGCACGCAGACAGGGAATGAAAAACTGTTTTTT.

This chain joins TRBV7-6 and TRBJ1-5, with 8 bases lining up with TRBD1. There are 21 residues in the CDR3. CDR1 is SGHVS, CDR2 FNYEAQ, per germline. V lost 5 bases, J lost 1 base, and 22 bases stayed unmatched. This chain's CDR3 is CASSVDFRDRTSSCSNQPQHF. CDR3 nucleotides: TGTGCCAGCAGCGTAGATTTCCGGGACAGGACTTCTTCCTGCAGCAATCAGCCCCAGCATTTT. Full variable domain (rest looked up from reference TRBV7-6 and TRBJ1-5): GAGVSQSPRYKVTKRGQDVALRCDPISGHVSLYWYRQALGQGPEFLTYFNYEAQQDKSGLPNDRFSAERPEGSISTLTIQRTEQRDSAMYRCASSVDFRDRTSSCSNQPQHFGDGTRLSIL.

This clone was seen just once. V usage is TRBV7-2 and J usage is TRBJ1-5; 10 nucleotides align to TRBD1. In germline, CDR1 is SGHTA, CDR2 FQGNSA. The trim removed 5 bases at V and 5 bases at J, leaving 9 bases unmatched. This CDR3 region has 16 residues. The CDR3 sequence is CASSPLGTGDYQPQHF. CDR3 bases: TGTGCCAGCAGCCCACTCGGGACAGGGGATTATCAGCCCCAGCATTTT.

A single count supports this clone. The chain uses TRBV7-8 and TRBJ2-3, with D tentatively TRBD1 (6 bases). V dropped 0 bases and J dropped 0 bases, with 16 bases sitting between them. CDR1 is SGHVS, CDR2 FQNEAQ, per germline. The CDR3 contains 18 residues. The CDR3 is CASSLAQGRGTSTDTQYF. The CDR3 coding sequence is TGTGCCAGCAGCTTAGCGCAAGGCAGGGGAACTAGCACAGATACGCAGTATTTT.

The V call is TRBV20-1, the J call TRBJ1-2, with TRBD1 matching 8 bases. Germline V gives CDR1 DFQATT, CDR2 SNEGSKA (reference sequence). CDR3 length: 17 residues. Losses at the gene ends were 3 bases for V and 2 bases for J; bases not matched to a gene: 14. This CDR3 reads CSASPSPAGGSNYGYTF. CDR3 nucleotide sequence: TGCAGTGCTAGTCCCTCACCGGCAGGGGGCTCGAACTATGGCTACACCTTC.

This chain uses TRBV5-1 with TRBJ2-7; D unresolved. V lost 3 bases and J lost 1, with 5 bases in between. This CDR3 has 12 amino acids. The V gene's germline CDR1 is SGHRS and CDR2 YFSETQ. The CDR3 bases are TGCGCCAGCAGCTCCAATTCCTACGAGCAGTACTTC. Amino acids: CASSSNSYEQYF.

The chain uses TRBV19 and TRBJ1-2; 8 bases line up with TRBD1. CDR1 LNHDA and CDR2 SQIVND come from the germline V gene (reference sequence). Unmatched junction bases numbered 5, after V lost 5 bases and J lost 6 bases. This CDR3 is 13 amino acids long. The CDR3 DNA sequence: TGTGCCAGTAGTTTGGACAGGGTAGATGGCTACACCTTC. The encoded protein is CASSLDRVDGYTF.

The chain employs TRBV11-2 and TRBJ2-7; 10 bases map to TRBD2. The junction had 7 bases not matched to a gene; V was cut back by 3 bases and J by 2 bases. Germline assignment: CDR1 SGHAT and CDR2 FQNNGV. The CDR3 totals 16 residues. CDR3 amino acids: CASSFLPAGGTYEQYF. The CDR3 DNA sequence: TGTGCCAGCAGCTTTCTGCCAGCGGGAGGGACCTACGAGCAGTACTTC.

The chain combines TRBV15 with TRBJ2-5; 13 bases agree with TRBD2. In germline, CDR1 is LNHNV, CDR2 YYDKDF (reference sequence). CDR3 size: 15 residues. Trimming at V came to 3 bases and at J to 8 bases, leaving 6 bases not matched to a gene. CDR3 nucleotide sequence: TGTGCCACCAGCAGGGACCCGGGACTAGCGGGAACCCAGTACTTC. This codes for CATSRDPGLAGTQYF.

The chain couples TRBV2 to TRBJ2-5; 12 bases align to TRBD2. Germline-derived CDR1 and CDR2 are SNHLY and FYNNEI. The V segment lost 7 bases and the J segment 2 bases; nucleotides outside the gene matches: 8. The CDR3 extends over 16 amino acids. The CDR3 nucleotides read TGTGCCAGCAAACGGGGAGGGACTAGCGGGCAAGAGACCCAGTACTTC. Protein product: CASKRGGTSGQETQYF.

The rearrangement uses TRBV30 and TRBJ1-3; 7 bases are a match to TRBD1. Germline-derived CDR1 and CDR2 are GTSNPN and SVGIG (reference sequence). This CDR3 is built from 14 residues. V lost 0 bases to trimming and J lost 4 bases; unmatched junction nucleotides: 3. The CDR3 DNA follows: TGTGCCTGGAGTGTAACAGGGGAAGGAAACACCATATATTTT. Its protein is CAWSVTGEGNTIYF.

This sequence joins TRBV11-3 and TRBJ2-1, with 11 bases lining up with TRBD2. Germline values: CDR1 SGHNT, CDR2 YENEEA. Germline trimming cut 0 bases from V and 2 bases from J; bases unmatched to any gene: 3. This CDR3 has 17 amino acids. The CDR3 DNA follows: TGTGCCAGCAGCTTAGATAGCGGGAGGGCAACCTACAATGAGCAGTTCTTC. As protein: CASSLDSGRATYNEQFF.

V usage is TRBV19 and J usage is TRBJ1-4; D gene ambiguous. The V end lost 2 bases, the J end lost 6 bases, and 7 bases lay between the germline ends. The CDR3 extends over 13 amino acids. Per the germline V gene, CDR1 is LNHDA and CDR2 is SQIVND (reference sequence). For the CDR3, the DNA is TGTGCCAGTAGTATAAGGCAGGATGAAAAACTGTTTTTT. Protein: CASSIRQDEKLFF.

The rearrangement uses TRBV7-2 and TRBJ2-7; D is perhaps TRBD2 (5 bases). There are 13 residues in the CDR3. V gave up 5 bases and J gave up 4 bases, with 12 bases separating them. The germline gives CDR1 SGHTA, CDR2 FQGNSA. CDR3 region: CASSPPGGYEQYF. CDR3 DNA: TGTGCCAGCAGCCCACCGGGCGGGTACGAGCAGTACTTC.

A note on this clone: An end of the junction differs from the germline gene, which may be a read error. The chain recombines TRBV7-7 with TRBJ2-2, with 7 nucleotides matching TRBD1. Germline CDR1 reads SSHAT; CDR2 reads FNYEAQ (reference sequence). The CDR3 is 13 residues long. CDR3 sequence: CASSPDRDGELFF. The CDR3 nucleotides read TGTGCTAGCAGCCCCGACAGGGACGGGGAGCTGTTTTTT.

The chain joins TRBV6-5 to TRBJ1-4, with D possibly TRBD1 on 5 matching bases. Trimming took off 6 bases at V and 4 bases at J, with 12 bases between the two ends. The CDR3 has 14 amino acids. The germline V gene encodes CDR1 MNHEY and CDR2 SVGAGI. The CDR3 reads CASRTGTLNEKLFF. Written as DNA, the CDR3 is TGTGCCAGCAGAACGGGGACTCTTAATGAAAAACTGTTTTTT.

The chain employs TRBV7-9 and TRBJ2-1; D unclear. Trimming took off 4 bases at V and 7 bases at J, with 20 bases between the two ends. Germline assignment: CDR1 SEHNR and CDR2 FQNEAQ (reference sequence). The CDR3 loop spans 16 amino acids. The CDR3 here is CASSSGPSVMLNEQFF. CDR3 bases: TGTGCCAGCAGCTCCGGGCCCTCCGTGATGTTGAATGAGCAGTTCTTC.

This chain connects TRBV29-1 to TRBJ2-1; no firm D call. In germline, CDR1 is SQVTM, CDR2 ANQGSEA. The CDR3 contains 13 residues. V gave up 7 bases and J gave up 9 bases, with 19 bases separating them. The CDR3 reads CSALGGEPGEQFF. The DNA of the CDR3 is TGCAGCGCCCTGGGTGGGGAACCGGGTGAGCAGTTCTTC.

This chain connects TRBV3-1 (or the pseudogene TRBV3-2) to TRBJ1-2; D is unclear. Germline values: CDR1 LGHDT, CDR2 YNNKEL (reference sequence). The CDR3 has 14 residues. The germline V and J ends were trimmed by 3 bases and 1 base, with 9 bases remaining between them. CDR3 region: CASSQQPSNYGYTF. In nucleotides, the CDR3 is TGTGCCAGCAGCCAGCAGCCAAGTAACTATGGCTACACCTTC.

By sample fraction, this clone is medium-sized. The chain uses TRBV6-1 and TRBJ2-3, with 11 bases lining up with TRBD2. From germline, CDR1 is MNHNS and CDR2 SASEGT. The CDR3 sequence is 18 residues long. V lost 2 bases, J lost 2 bases, and 9 bases stayed unmatched. The CDR3 DNA is TGTGCCAGCAGTGAATCTGGTCTGGGACTAGCGGCCACAGATACGCAGTATTTT. Translating gives CASSESGLGLAATDTQYF.

This clone was detected once. The V and J genes are TRBV18 and TRBJ2-1; TRBD2 agrees at 7 bases. Unmatched junction bases numbered 9, after V lost 3 bases and J lost 4 bases. This CDR3 has 16 residues. Germline lookup yields CDR1 KGHSH and CDR2 LQKENI. The CDR3 reads CASSPLAGVGYNEQFF. DNA of the CDR3: TGTGCCAGCTCACCCCTTGCGGGAGTGGGATACAATGAGCAGTTCTTC.

This chain joins TRBV7-8 and TRBJ1-1, with TRBD1 identical over 10 bases. CDR1 is SGHVS and CDR2 is FQNEAQ in the germline V gene. CDR3 length: 14 residues. CDR3 DNA: TGTGCTCCCCCGGACAGGGGGATGAACACTGAAGCTTTCTTT. Protein: CAPPDRGMNTEAFF. The full variable domain, with the rest looked up from reference TRBV7-8 and TRBJ1-1, is GAGVSQSPRYKVAKRGQDVALRCDPISGHVSLFWYQQALGQGPEFLTYFQNEAQLDKSGLPSDRFFAERPEGSVSTLKIQRTQQEDSAVYLCAPPDRGMNTEAFFGQGTRLTVV.

V is TRBV29-1 and J is TRBJ1-2; the match to TRBD1 covers 7 bases. From germline, CDR1 is SQVTM and CDR2 ANQGSEA. The V and J ends lost 4 bases and 7 bases, in that order; junction bases with no gene match: 9. The length of the CDR3 is 13 residues. The CDR3 nucleotides are TGCAGCGTTGTAAGACAGGGAGGGAGTGGCTACACCTTC. It is translated as CSVVRQGGSGYTF.

The chain uses TRBV19 and TRBJ2-1; D call uncertain. This CDR3 region has 15 residues. CDR1 and CDR2 (germline): LNHDA, SQIVND (reference sequence). V lost 6 bases and J 2 bases, leaving 14 bases between the germline ends. The CDR3 DNA reads as TGTGCCAGTAGCCCAAGTTGGACGGCCTACAATGAGCAGTTCTTC. Its translation is CASSPSWTAYNEQFF.

This sequence joins TRBV6-6 and TRBJ2-1; 11 nucleotides line up with TRBD1. The V segment lost 6 bases and the J segment 8 bases; nucleotides outside the gene matches: 9. Germline V gene lookup returns CDR1 MNHNY and CDR2 SVGAGI (reference sequence). CDR3 length: 15 amino acids. CDR3 in amino acids: CASSRSGQGADEQFF. CDR3 coding DNA: TGTGCCAGCAGCCGCTCCGGACAGGGGGCCGATGAGCAGTTCTTC.

This chain connects TRBV6-5 to TRBJ2-1, with 8 bases fitting TRBD2. CDR1 is MNHEY, CDR2 SVGAGI, per germline. The CDR3 has 16 residues. Trimming at V came to 4 bases and at J to 4 bases, leaving 9 bases not matched to a gene. CDR3 nucleotides: TGTGCCAGCAGTTCTATTACTAGCGGAATATACAATGAGCAGTTCTTC. This gives the protein CASSSITSGIYNEQFF.

The J gene is TRBJ2-7, the V gene TRBV19, with D perhaps TRBD1 (6 bases). The V end was cut by 9 bases, the J end by 2 bases, with 17 bases between. Germline CDR1 reads LNHDA; CDR2 reads SQIVND (reference sequence). This CDR3 region has 14 residues. This CDR3 is CASRKDRQTYEQYF. As DNA, the CDR3 is TGTGCCAGCCGGAAAGACAGGCAAACCTACGAGCAGTACTTC.

V and J are TRBV6-5 and TRBJ2-2; 12 nucleotides agree with TRBD2. In germline, CDR1 is MNHEY, CDR2 SVGAGI. The V and J ends lost 5 bases and 4 bases, in that order; junction bases with no gene match: 2. This CDR3 contains 15 residues. CDR3 in amino acids: CASSRLAGVTGELFF. In nucleotides, the CDR3 is TGTGCCAGCAGTAGACTAGCGGGAGTCACCGGGGAGCTGTTTTTT.

The rearrangement uses TRBV7-9 and TRBJ2-7; D call uncertain. This CDR3 spans 13 amino acids. V lost 2 bases and J 1 base, leaving 6 bases between the germline ends. Per the germline V gene, CDR1 is SEHNR and CDR2 is FQNEAQ (reference sequence). This CDR3 reads CASSLFGSYEQYF. CDR3 in DNA: TGTGCCAGCAGCTTATTTGGGTCCTACGAGCAGTACTTC.

This chain joins TRBV18 and TRBJ1-1; D unclear. The CDR3 has 14 residues. V lost 3 bases and J lost 4, with 12 bases in between. CDR1 is KGHSH and CDR2 is LQKENI in the germline V gene. CDR3 in DNA: TGTGCCAGCTCACCTATAGGGCGGGGCACTGAAGCTTTCTTT. Amino acid sequence: CASSPIGRGTEAFF.